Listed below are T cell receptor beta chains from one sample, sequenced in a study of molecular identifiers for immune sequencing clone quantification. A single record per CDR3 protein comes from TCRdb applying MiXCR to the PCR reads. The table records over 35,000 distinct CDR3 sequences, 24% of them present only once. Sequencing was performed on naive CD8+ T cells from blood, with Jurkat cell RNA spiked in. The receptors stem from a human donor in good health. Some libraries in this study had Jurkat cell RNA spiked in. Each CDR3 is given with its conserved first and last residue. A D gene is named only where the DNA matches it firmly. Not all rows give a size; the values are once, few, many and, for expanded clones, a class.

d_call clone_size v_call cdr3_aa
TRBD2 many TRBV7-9 CASSLLAGESPHTGELFF
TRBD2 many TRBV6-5 CASSYLAGGTTDTQYF
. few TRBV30 CAWSIPPGELFF
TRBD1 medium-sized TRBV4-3 CASSQDRGTDTQYF
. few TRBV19 CASSMGAALNTEAFF
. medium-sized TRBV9 CASSVRIAGTDTQYF
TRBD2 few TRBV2 CASSERPSFSGGLQETQYF
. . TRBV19 CASSTLPNGELFF
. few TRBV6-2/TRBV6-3 CAGTPGGTEAFF
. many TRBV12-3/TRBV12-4 CASSSDTQETQYF
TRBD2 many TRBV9 CASRNSGRPTDTQYF
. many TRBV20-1 CSARDLWTGDSNTGELFF
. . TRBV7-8 CAITAIVQESTDTQYF
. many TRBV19 CASSSGPYNEQFF
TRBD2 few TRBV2 CASSTGTTSYEQYF
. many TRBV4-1 CASSQADGPYEQYF
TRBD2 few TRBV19 CASSIVLAGGPDEQFF
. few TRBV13 CASSLGPIAGPIGGEQFF
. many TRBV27 CASSPGLSETEAFF
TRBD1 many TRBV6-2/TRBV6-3 CASSYPLTGGEEAFF